The 16 T cell receptor beta chains presented below share a single source sample, sequenced in a study of beta chain features in type 1 diabetes. Expressed TCRB transcripts were sequenced, since all the RNA that had been isolated was reverse transcribed. Generated by immunoSEQ multiplex PCR, the TCRdb table keeps only in-frame clones and is missing some. The sample holds 300,000 or so clones, about 13% seen once. These TCRs' antigens remain unknown. Study-wide results and caveats: In every one of the four CD4+ subsets, TCRB CDR3s were moderately but significantly shorter in Type 1 diabetes patients.

The sequencing input was naive CD4+ T cells from blood. Receptors originate from a young woman with type 1 diabetes.

This clone occurred a few times. DNA for the CDR3: TGTGCCAGCAGTGACAGGGCCTACGAGCAGTACTTC. This codes for CASSDRAYEQYF. V is TRBV28 and J is TRBJ2-7; 7 bases match TRBD1. Looked up from germline, CDR1 is MDHEN and CDR2 is SYDVKM. J gave up 2 bases and V 5 bases, and 0 bases lay outside the gene matches. CDR3 length equals 12 residues.

J is TRBJ1-4 and V is TRBV5-4; 10 bases fit TRBD1. J was trimmed by 5 bases and V by 4 bases; bases with no gene match: 5. This CDR3 is built from 15 residues. Germline V gene data show CDR1 as SGHNT and CDR2 as YYREEE (reference sequence). In DNA, the CDR3 is TGTGCCAGCAGCCGCCCGGGACAGGGGAATGAAAAACTGTTTTTT. It is translated as CASSRPGQGNEKLFF.

This clone turned up a few times. The chain is built from TRBV19 and TRBJ1-5, with a tentative D call TRBD1 (6 bases). This CDR3 is built from 15 residues. The germline CDR1 and CDR2 sequences are LNHDA and SQIVND (reference sequence). With 4 bases removed from V and 0 bases from J, the gap between germline ends came to 10 bases. CDR3 nucleotide sequence: TGTGCCAGTAGTAGGGGGCGAAATAGCAATCAGCCCCAGCATTTT. Its translation: CASSRGRNSNQPQHF. The complete variable domain, with remaining parts taken from reference TRBV19 and TRBJ1-5, reads DGGITQSPKYLFRKEGQNVTLSCEQNLNHDAMYWYRQDPGQGLRLIYYSQIVNDFQKGDIAEGYSVSREKKESFPLTVTSAQKNPTAFYLCASSRGRNSNQPQHFGDGTRLSIL.

V and J are TRBV5-1 and TRBJ1-5, with 10 bases aligning to TRBD1. The germline V gene has CDR1 SGHRS and CDR2 YFSETQ. V lost 5 bases and J lost 5; bases outside the gene matches: 13. This CDR3 contains 17 residues. The DNA for the CDR3 is TGCGCCAGCAGTTGTAAGAGACAGGGGGCAAGGGATCAGCCCCAGCATTTT. Protein: CASSCKRQGARDQPQHF. The full variable domain, in which reference TRBV5-1 and TRBJ1-5 provide the parts outside the CDR3, is KAGVTQTPRYLIKTRGQQVTLSCSPISGHRSVSWYQQTPGQGLQFLFEYFSETQRNKGNFPGRFSGRQFSNSRSEMNVSTLELGDSALYLCASSCKRQGARDQPQHFGDGTRLSIL.

This chain joins TRBV21-1 and TRBJ2-7; the table's D call of TRBD2 was not tested on the DNA. TRBV21-1 is annotated as a pseudogene. CDR3 length: 14 residues. The CDR3 reads CAREDGRRLDEQYV. The CDR3, as DNA: TGTGCCAGGGAGGACGGGAGAAGGCTCGACGAGCAGTACGTC.

This clone has more than one count but fewer than ten. The chain links TRBV7-2 to TRBJ2-3; TRBD1 is a possible D gene (6 bases). This CDR3 region has 14 residues. Trimming left V 7 bases short and J 4 bases short, with 15 bases between. Germline CDR1 is SGHTA and CDR2 is FQGNSA. CDR3 amino acids: CASNLQGWSDTQYF. The CDR3 bases are TGTGCCAGCAACCTCCAGGGGTGGTCAGATACGCAGTATTTT.

This clone was seen only a few times. The CDR3, as DNA: TGTGCCAGCAGACGAACGACAGGGACCACAGATACGCAGTATTTT. Amino acid sequence: CASRRTTGTTDTQYF. The rearrangement joins TRBV27 to TRBJ2-3; 7 positions agree with TRBD1. The CDR3 consists of 15 residues. The trim removed 6 bases at V and 2 bases at J, leaving 8 bases unmatched. Germline values: CDR1 MNHEY, CDR2 SMNVEV (reference sequence).

This clone was counted only a few times. This CDR3 reads CAGQAKNTEAFF. Written as DNA, the CDR3 is TGTGCCGGACAGGCTAAGAACACTGAAGCTTTCTTT. The rearrangement links TRBV30 to TRBJ1-1, with 7 bases that match TRBD1. The CDR3 is made up of 12 amino acids. V lost 8 bases, J lost 1 base, and 4 bases stayed unmatched. Germline CDR1 GTSNPN, CDR2 SVGIG (reference sequence). Full variable domain (rest looked up from reference TRBV30 and TRBJ1-1): SQTIHQWPATLVQPVGSPLSLECTVEGTSNPNLYWYRQAAGRGLQLLFYSVGIGQISSEVPQNLSASRPQDRQFILSSKKLLLSDSGFYLCAGQAKNTEAFFGQGTRLTVV.

This clone was counted a few times. The CDR3 nucleotides are TGTGCCAGCAGCTTGTGGAGTAGCACAGATACGCAGTATTTT. Its translation: CASSLWSSTDTQYF. The chain combines TRBV11-1 with TRBJ2-3; D remains ambiguous. This CDR3 region has 14 residues. V lost 3 bases, J lost 0 bases, and 7 bases lay in between. CDR1 is SGHAT, CDR2 FQDESV, per germline (reference sequence).

This clone has just a few counts. The chain combines TRBV10-3 with TRBJ2-1; 15 bases map to TRBD2. The CDR3 runs to 18 residues. Germline V gene lookup returns CDR1 ENHRY and CDR2 SYGVKD. The J segment lost 9 bases and the V segment lost 3 bases, leaving 12 bases of the junction unmatched. CDR3 loop: CAISDRTSGRDRGLEQFF. Written as DNA, the CDR3 is TGTGCCATCAGTGACCGGACTAGCGGGAGGGATCGAGGTCTTGAGCAGTTCTTC.

This chain connects TRBV4-1 to TRBJ2-6; a weak D match, TRBD2 (7 bases). V was cut by 5 bases and J by 2 bases, with 16 bases left in between. Germline V lookup: CDR1 MGHRA, CDR2 YSYEKL. CDR3 length: 17 residues. As DNA, the CDR3 is TGCGCCAGCAGCTTGGGGGGGGCTAGCACTGGGGCCAACGTCCTGACTTTC. This translates into CASSLGGASTGANVLTF.

The chain employs TRBV21-1 and TRBJ2-7; the D call TRBD2 from the table was never checked on the DNA. TRBV21-1 has pseudogene status. This CDR3 contains 15 residues. CDR3: CASSKGGPLNYEQYV. The CDR3, as DNA: TGTGCCAGCAGCAAAGGAGGGCCCTTGAACTACGAGCAGTACGTC.

This clone was detected a few times. The gene calls are TRBV18 and TRBJ1-2; TRBD1 matches 7 bases. The CDR3 runs to 14 residues. Germline CDR1 KGHSH, CDR2 LQKENI. V trimming: 6 bases; J trimming: 5 bases; junction bases outside the gene matches: 9. This CDR3 is CASSHRGEEYGYTF. In DNA form, the CDR3 reads TGTGCCAGCTCCCACAGGGGCGAGGAGTATGGCTACACCTTC.

The chain uses TRBV11-2 and TRBJ2-6, with a weak D call TRBD2 (6 bases). Trimming shortened V by 4 bases and J by 4 bases, and 11 bases separated the two germline ends. CDR3 length: 15 residues. The V gene's germline CDR1 is SGHAT and CDR2 FQNNGV. CDR3 DNA sequence: TGTGCCAGCAGCTCAGGAGGGTGGGGGGCCAACGTCCTGACTTTC. Its protein is CASSSGGWGANVLTF. The entire variable domain, with the rest obtained from reference TRBV11-2 and TRBJ2-6, is as follows: EAGVAQSPRYKIIEKRQSVAFWCNPISGHATLYWYQQILGQGPKLLIQFQNNGVVDDSQLPKDRFSAERLKGVDSTLKIQPAKLEDSAVYLCASSSGGWGANVLTFGAGSRLTVL.

There are a few counts of this clone. V and J are TRBV7-2 and TRBJ2-1; 13 bases agree with TRBD2. Unmatched junction bases numbered 9, after V lost 4 bases and J lost 9 bases. The CDR3 runs to 16 residues. The germline V gene encodes CDR1 SGHTA and CDR2 FQGNSA. Here the CDR3 DNA reads TGTGCCAGCAGCTGGGGGGGGACTAGCGGGACCGGTGAGCAGTTCTTC. Its translation: CASSWGGTSGTGEQFF.

This clone was seen only a few times. The CDR3 sequence is CASRIRPGWADLRVDTQYF. For the CDR3, the DNA is TGTGCCAGCAGGATTCGCCCGGGGTGGGCGGACCTAAGAGTGGATACGCAGTATTTT. V is TRBV11-2 and J is TRBJ2-3, with a tentative D call TRBD2 (5 bases). CDR1 is SGHAT, CDR2 FQNNGV, per germline. V gave up 6 bases and J gave up 6 bases, with 31 bases separating them. This CDR3 comprises 19 residues.